This TCR beta chain was observed in a study of blood T cell repertoires in COVID-19. Study at large: From the United States, Italy and Spain came samples of acute and convalescent COVID-19. PBMCs, B-cell-depleted T cells, or T cells provided the cDNA or gDNA that made up the material.

This clone was detected a few times. The authors' processing: Reference gene primer amplification yielded estimated nucleated cell counts. Data came from immunoSEQ multiplex PCR; TCRdb stores just in-frame clones and leaves some out. V and J calls and clone size come straight from that table; D and trimming were deduced from the DNA. Counted here are 70,000 or so clones, around 75% occurring once; the ten biggest clones make up around 21%. Trimming removed 4 bases at V and 0 bases at J, with 11 bases between. Germline CDR1 is SGHTS and CDR2 is YDEGEE. The CDR3 runs to 14 residues. The receptor was derived from a man between 65 and 85 years old with acute or convalescent COVID-19. Source material: peripheral blood. V is TRBV5-8 and J is TRBJ2-7; D gene uncertain. In DNA, the CDR3 is TGTGCCAGCAGCCTGGATGTTAGCTCCTACGAGCAGTACTTC. As protein: CASSLDVSSYEQYF.